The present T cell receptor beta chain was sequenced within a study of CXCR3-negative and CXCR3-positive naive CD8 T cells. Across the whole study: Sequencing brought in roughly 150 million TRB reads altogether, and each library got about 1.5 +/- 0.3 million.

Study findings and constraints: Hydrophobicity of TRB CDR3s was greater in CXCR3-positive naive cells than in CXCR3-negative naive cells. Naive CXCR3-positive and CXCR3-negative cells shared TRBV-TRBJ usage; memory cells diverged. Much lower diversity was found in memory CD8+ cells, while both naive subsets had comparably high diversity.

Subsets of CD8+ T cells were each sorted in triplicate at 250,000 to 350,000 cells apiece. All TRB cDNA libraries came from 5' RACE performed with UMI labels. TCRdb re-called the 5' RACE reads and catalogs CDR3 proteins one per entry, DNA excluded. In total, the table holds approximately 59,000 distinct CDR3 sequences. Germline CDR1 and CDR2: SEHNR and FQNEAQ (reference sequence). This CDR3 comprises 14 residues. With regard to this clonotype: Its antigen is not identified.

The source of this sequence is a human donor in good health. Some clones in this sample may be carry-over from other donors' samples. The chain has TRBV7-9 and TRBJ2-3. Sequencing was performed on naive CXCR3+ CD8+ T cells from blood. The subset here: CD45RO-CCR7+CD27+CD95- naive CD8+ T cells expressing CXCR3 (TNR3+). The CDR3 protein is CASSAHVAADTQYF.